This entry lists 30 T cell receptor beta chains sequenced from one sample in a study of response to subunit inactivated influenza vaccine. Each CDR3 protein is one row after TCRdb ran MiXCR on the RT-PCR reads. The sample has roughly 790,000 distinct CDR3 sequences; roughly 20% are singletons. The specimen comprised PBMCs from blood, sampled about 5 days after vaccination. The receptor source for this set is a man over 45 who received an inactivated influenza vaccine.

This clonotype came up a few times. V usage is TRBV9 and J usage is TRBJ1-6; D unresolved. The CDR3 runs 10 residues. The germline V gene encodes CDR1 SGDLS and CDR2 YYNGEE. The V end lost 8 bases, the J end lost 8 bases, and 5 bases lay between the germline ends. The CDR3 coding sequence is TGTGCCAGTGGGGATTCACCCCTCCACTTT. Protein: CASGDSPLHF.

V is TRBV20-1 and J is TRBJ2-7; tentatively, D is TRBD2 (6 bases). Germline lookup yields CDR1 DFQATT and CDR2 SNEGSKA (reference sequence). The V end lost 6 bases, the J end lost 3 bases, and 21 bases lay between the germline ends. The length of the CDR3 is 15 residues. For the CDR3, the DNA is TGCAGTGCCACCGGAGGGGACTCAAAAGGCTACGAGCAGTACTTC. Residues: CSATGGDSKGYEQYF.

This clonotype was seen ten or more times. The J gene is TRBJ2-7, the V gene TRBV5-1, with 16 bases aligning to TRBD2. Trimming took 2 bases from V and 2 from J; bases not matched to a gene: 1. Germline loops: CDR1 SGHRS, CDR2 YFSETQ. This CDR3 has 16 amino acids. The CDR3 here is CASSLGTSGRAYEQYF. The CDR3 nucleotides read TGCGCCAGCAGCTTAGGGACTAGCGGGAGGGCCTACGAGCAGTACTTC.

V gene TRBV5-5 combines with J gene TRBJ1-5; possibly TRBD1 for D (6 bases). Trimming took off 5 bases at V and 6 bases at J, with 12 bases between the two ends. Germline CDR1 and CDR2: SGHKS and YYEKEE (reference sequence). This CDR3 contains 13 residues. CDR3 coding DNA: TGTGCCAGCAGTCGGTTAGGGGGTCAGCCCCAGCATTTT. This gives the protein CASSRLGGQPQHF.

This clonotype appeared a few times. This chain connects TRBV4-3 to TRBJ2-2; tentative D call: TRBD2 (5 bases). The CDR3 is 17 amino acids. Germline CDR1 is LGHNA and CDR2 is YSLEER. Trimming removed 0 bases at V and 6 bases at J, with 17 bases between. The CDR3 region is CASSQELRQAGAGELFF. Written as DNA, the CDR3 is TGCGCCAGCAGCCAAGAATTAAGGCAGGCGGGTGCCGGGGAGCTGTTTTTT.

In this sample, this clonotype turned up a few times. CDR3 amino acids: CAWSRPPGVQETQYF. DNA for the CDR3: TGTGCCTGGAGCCGCCCCCCAGGGGTTCAGGAGACCCAGTACTTC. This chain joins TRBV30 and TRBJ2-5, with a tentative D call TRBD1 (6 bases). The germline CDR1 and CDR2 sequences are GTSNPN and SVGIG (reference sequence). The V end was cut by 3 bases, the J end by 5 bases, with 19 bases between. This CDR3 spans 15 amino acids.

This clonotype was seen a few times. V is TRBV11-2 and J is TRBJ1-4; D not certain. Germline values: CDR1 SGHAT, CDR2 FQNNGV. V gave up 1 base and J gave up 3 bases, with 12 bases separating them. This CDR3 comprises 16 residues. The CDR3 sequence: CASSLGAQDANEKLFF. Here the CDR3 DNA reads TGTGCCAGCAGCTTAGGGGCCCAGGACGCTAATGAAAAACTGTTTTTT.

There are a few counts of this clonotype. This sequence joins TRBV5-1 and TRBJ2-2; D is ambiguous. The CDR3 consists of 15 residues. Deletions cut 0 bases from V and 1 base from J, with 7 bases between. Germline V gene lookup returns CDR1 SGHRS and CDR2 YFSETQ. In DNA form, the CDR3 reads TGCGCCAGCAGCTTGGGGCACATGAACACCGGGGAGCTGTTTTTT. Protein sequence: CASSLGHMNTGELFF. The variable domain in full, completed from reference TRBV5-1 and TRBJ2-2, reads KAGVTQTPRYLIKTRGQQVTLSCSPISGHRSVSWYQQTPGQGLQFLFEYFSETQRNKGNFPGRFSGRQFSNSRSEMNVSTLELGDSALYLCASSLGHMNTGELFFGEGSRLTVL.

The sample holds a few counts of this clonotype. The chain couples TRBV7-8 to TRBJ2-7, with D perhaps matching TRBD1 (5 bases). V shed 1 base and J shed 7 bases, with 17 bases lying between them. Per germline, CDR1 SGHVS and CDR2 FQNEAQ. The CDR3 is made up of 15 amino acids. The CDR3 DNA reads TGTGCCAGCAGCTTAGTGCAGGGTACCTCGGAGGAGCAGTACTTC. It translates to CASSLVQGTSEEQYF.

The J gene is TRBJ2-1, the V gene TRBV12-3 or TRBV12-4; 10 bases align to TRBD1. CDR3 length: 15 amino acids. Trimming removed 6 bases from V and 9 bases from J; junction bases left unmatched: 11. The CDR3 is CASRKGQGRNREQFF. CDR3 DNA sequence: TGTGCCAGCAGAAAGGGACAGGGGAGGAATCGTGAGCAGTTCTTC.

There are many counts of this clonotype. The gene calls are TRBV20-1 and TRBJ1-6; TRBD1 agrees at 8 bases. Per the germline V gene, CDR1 is DFQATT and CDR2 is SNEGSKA (reference sequence). The ends lost 2 bases at V and 0 bases at J; junction bases unmatched: 9. This CDR3 region has 18 residues. Here the CDR3 DNA reads TGCAGTGCTAGAAATATCCCGACAGGGGCCTCCTATAATTCACCCCTCCACTTT. Its protein is CSARNIPTGASYNSPLHF.

This chain links TRBV5-1 with TRBJ1-1; D might be TRBD1 (5 bases). The V and J ends lost 4 bases and 0 bases respectively, with 22 bases between them. This CDR3 comprises 18 residues. Looked up from germline, CDR1 is SGHRS and CDR2 is YFSETQ. This CDR3 reads CASSRARGAALMNTEAFF. The CDR3 coding sequence is TGCGCCAGCAGCCGGGCTAGGGGAGCGGCGTTAATGAACACTGAAGCTTTCTTT. Looking up the rest from reference TRBV5-1 and TRBJ1-1 gives the full variable domain: KAGVTQTPRYLIKTRGQQVTLSCSPISGHRSVSWYQQTPGQGLQFLFEYFSETQRNKGNFPGRFSGRQFSNSRSEMNVSTLELGDSALYLCASSRARGAALMNTEAFFGQGTRLTVV.

This clonotype was seen a few times. The CDR3 protein is CATSRRTVETQYF. CDR3 in DNA: TGTGCCACCAGCAGACGGACAGTTGAGACCCAGTACTTC. The rearrangement links TRBV15 to TRBJ2-5, with a weak D call TRBD1 (6 bases). V lost 2 bases and J lost 5, with 9 bases in between. The CDR3 consists of 13 residues. CDR1 is LNHNV and CDR2 is YYDKDF in the germline V gene (reference sequence).

V is TRBV18 and J is TRBJ2-7; a possible D gene is TRBD1 (6 bases). This CDR3 contains 17 residues. Deletions cut 3 bases from V and 5 bases from J, with 23 bases between. Germline loops: CDR1 KGHSH, CDR2 LQKENI. The CDR3 region has the DNA TGTGCCAGCTCACCGCGCAACAGGGCGTCCCTAGTCCACGAGCAGTACTTC. Its translation is CASSPRNRASLVHEQYF.

This clonotype has only a few counts. The CDR3 reads CASSHNLETQYF. Written as DNA, the CDR3 is TGTGCCAGCAGCCATAATCTTGAGACCCAGTACTTC. The rearrangement uses TRBV7-6 and TRBJ2-5, with D unresolved. With 5 bases removed from V and 5 bases from J, the gap between germline ends came to 9 bases. Germline V gene data show CDR1 as SGHVS and CDR2 as FNYEAQ. This CDR3 region has 12 residues. The full variable domain, completed using reference TRBV7-6 and TRBJ2-5, is GAGVSQSPRYKVTKRGQDVALRCDPISGHVSLYWYRQALGQGPEFLTYFNYEAQQDKSGLPNDRFSAERPEGSISTLTIQRTEQRDSAMYRCASSHNLETQYFGPGTRLLVL.

Only a few counts were recorded for this clonotype. The CDR3, as DNA: TGCGCCAGCAGCTCCCATGATGGAGGGACCCAGTACTTC. Amino acid sequence: CASSSHDGGTQYF. This rearrangement joins TRBV5-1 to TRBJ2-5, with a weak D call TRBD2 (5 bases). The CDR3 spans 13 residues. The V end was cut by 3 bases, the J end by 7 bases, with 13 bases between. In germline, CDR1 is SGHRS, CDR2 YFSETQ. The whole variable domain, remainder taken from reference TRBV5-1 and TRBJ2-5, is KAGVTQTPRYLIKTRGQQVTLSCSPISGHRSVSWYQQTPGQGLQFLFEYFSETQRNKGNFPGRFSGRQFSNSRSEMNVSTLELGDSALYLCASSSHDGGTQYFGPGTRLLVL.

This clonotype was detected a few times. The chain joins TRBV6-1 to TRBJ2-1, with 7 bases aligning to TRBD2. Germline CDR1 MNHNS, CDR2 SASEGT. The CDR3 spans 15 residues. Unmatched junction bases numbered 9, after V lost 6 bases and J lost 4 bases. The CDR3: CASSARSGGYNEQFF. The CDR3 DNA follows: TGTGCCAGCAGCGCCCGTTCCGGGGGGTACAATGAGCAGTTCTTC.

V usage is TRBV7-2 and J usage is TRBJ2-1, with D hard to call. The CDR3 sequence is 14 residues long. V shed 5 bases and J shed 3 bases, with 11 bases lying between them. CDR1 is SGHTA, CDR2 FQGNSA, per germline. The CDR3 DNA follows: TGTGCCAGCAGCCTTCGGCAGCTCTACAATGAGCAGTTCTTC. This translates into CASSLRQLYNEQFF.

The gene calls are TRBV18 and TRBJ2-5; no reliable D call. Between the trimmed V and J ends, which lost 5 bases and 0 bases, there was a span of 4 bases. Germline CDR1 reads KGHSH; CDR2 reads LQKENI. This CDR3 has 12 amino acids. CDR3 residues: CASSAYQETQYF. The CDR3 DNA reads as TGTGCCAGCTCAGCCTACCAAGAGACCCAGTACTTC.

V usage is TRBV20-1 and J usage is TRBJ2-6; 8 bases agree with TRBD1. From germline, CDR1 is DFQATT and CDR2 SNEGSKA (reference sequence). CDR3 size: 14 residues. V was pared by 6 bases and J by 2 bases, with 3 bases of the junction left unmatched. CDR3 DNA: TGCAGTGCAACACAGGGGGCTGGGGCCAACGTCCTGACTTTC. Its translation is CSATQGAGANVLTF.

This sequence joins TRBV6-2 or TRBV6-3 and TRBJ2-1, with TRBD1 matching over 8 bases. Trimming took 0 bases from V and 6 from J; bases not matched to a gene: 19. The germline CDR1 and CDR2 sequences are MNHEY and SVGEGT. This CDR3 contains 20 residues. The CDR3 region is CASSYSRPNNRDRPPNEQFF. In DNA, the CDR3 is TGTGCCAGCAGTTACTCGAGGCCGAACAATCGGGACAGGCCCCCCAATGAGCAGTTCTTC.

Ten or more counts support this clonotype. V usage is TRBV6-5 and J usage is TRBJ1-2; D gene uncertain. CDR3 length: 16 amino acids. The V end was cut by 0 bases, the J end by 8 bases, with 19 bases between. Germline V gene data show CDR1 as MNHEY and CDR2 as SVGAGI. CDR3 coding DNA: TGTGCCAGCAGTTACTCGACCTTTCCGAGGGCTAAGGGCTACACCTTC. Its translation: CASSYSTFPRAKGYTF.

This clonotype turned up a few times. The gene calls are TRBV7-9 and TRBJ2-3; no definite D call. V was pared by 2 bases and J by 4 bases, with 10 bases between. Germline CDR1 SEHNR, CDR2 FQNEAQ (reference sequence). The length of the CDR3 is 14 residues. Written as DNA, the CDR3 is TGTGCCAGCAGCTTAAGTAGGGCCCCAGATACGCAGTATTTT. Translating it yields CASSLSRAPDTQYF.

V and J are TRBV6-1 and TRBJ1-1; 8 positions agree with TRBD1. The CDR3 covers 14 residues. The germline CDR1 and CDR2 sequences are MNHNS and SASEGT. The V gene end was trimmed by 8 bases and the J gene end by 5 bases; junction bases not matched to a gene: 10. The CDR3 reads CASGKTGDETEAFF. The CDR3, as DNA: TGTGCCAGCGGTAAGACAGGGGATGAGACTGAAGCTTTCTTT.

This clonotype was recorded many times. The junction and the germline gene differ at one end; a read error may be behind it. This chain joins TRBV12-3 or TRBV12-4 and TRBJ2-3; D unclear. This CDR3 comprises 10 residues. The CDR3 is CASRLDTQYF. The CDR3 bases are TGTGCCAGCAGATTAGATACGCAGTATTTT.

This clonotype was seen only a few times. This chain uses TRBV25-1 with TRBJ2-1, with 7 positions matching TRBD2. The trim removed 8 bases at V and 3 bases at J, leaving 7 bases unmatched. This CDR3 spans 14 amino acids. Germline V gene sequence: CDR1 MGHDK, CDR2 SYGVNS. The CDR3 DNA reads TGTGCCAGCGCGGGACTACATAACTACAATGAGCAGTTCTTC. Its protein product is CASAGLHNYNEQFF.

The chain links TRBV5-8 to TRBJ2-2; 8 bases agree with TRBD1. With V trimmed by 3 bases and J by 0 bases, 1 base remained unmatched. This CDR3 contains 15 residues. The germline V gene has CDR1 SGHTS and CDR2 YDEGEE. DNA for the CDR3: TGTGCCAGCAGCTACAGGGGGACGAACACCGGGGAGCTGTTTTTT. Amino acids: CASSYRGTNTGELFF.

In its sample, this clonotype was seen a few times. J is TRBJ1-4 and V is TRBV10-3, with TRBD1 matching over 10 bases. Looked up from germline, CDR1 is ENHRY and CDR2 is SYGVKD. CDR3 length equals 15 residues. CDR3 nucleotides: TGTGCGACCAACGAGGGACAGGGGCGGGAGGAAAAACTGTTTTTT. Translation: CATNEGQGREEKLFF.

The sample holds a few counts of this clonotype. The chain has TRBV18 and TRBJ2-7; tentative D call: TRBD2 (5 bases). The CDR3 is 14 amino acids. Germline assignment: CDR1 KGHSH and CDR2 LQKENI. With 4 bases removed from V and 2 bases from J, the gap between germline ends came to 12 bases. The CDR3 loop is CASSRNGVPYEQYF. The CDR3 DNA sequence: TGTGCCAGCTCACGTAACGGGGTGCCCTACGAGCAGTACTTC.

The chain is built from TRBV5-1 and TRBJ2-3; no reliable D call. Germline-derived CDR1 and CDR2 are SGHRS and YFSETQ. The CDR3 totals 12 residues. The V end was cut by 7 bases, the J end by 3 bases, with 9 bases between. This CDR3 is CASGMDTDTQYF. The CDR3, as DNA: TGCGCCAGCGGAATGGATACAGATACGCAGTATTTT.